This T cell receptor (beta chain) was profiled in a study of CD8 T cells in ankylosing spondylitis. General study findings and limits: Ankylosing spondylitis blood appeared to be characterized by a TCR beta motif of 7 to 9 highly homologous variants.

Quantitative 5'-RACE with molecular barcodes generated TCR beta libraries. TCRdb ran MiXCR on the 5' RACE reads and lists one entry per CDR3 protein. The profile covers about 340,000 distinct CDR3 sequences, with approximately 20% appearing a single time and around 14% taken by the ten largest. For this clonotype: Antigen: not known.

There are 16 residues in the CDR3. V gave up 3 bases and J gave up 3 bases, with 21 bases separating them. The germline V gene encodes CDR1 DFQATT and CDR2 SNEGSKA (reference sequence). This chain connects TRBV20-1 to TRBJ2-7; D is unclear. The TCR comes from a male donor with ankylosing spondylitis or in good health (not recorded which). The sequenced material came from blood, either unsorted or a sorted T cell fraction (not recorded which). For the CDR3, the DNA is TGCAGTGCTAGGTTTTTCTCTGGGGAAACGATCTACGAGCAGTACTTC. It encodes CSARFFSGETIYEQYF.